The 18 T cell receptor beta chains listed next were all sequenced from one sample in a study of molecular identifiers for immune sequencing clone quantification (dated by TCRdb to the late 2010s). Library method: PCR. The sequencer was a NextSeq 500. Through fastp at Q25 and MiXCR, TCRdb rebuilt clones from the public reads, retaining in-frame beta chains. Duplicate CDR3 protein sequences are folded into a single record with the most common DNA and genes. For this sample the table gives approximately 320,000 distinct CDR3 sequences, of which 24% were detected only once. 0.74% of the sample rests with the top ten. Input material: naive CD8+ T cells from blood, with Jurkat cell RNA spiked in. Interpreted using the paper, the cell subset or site label stands for: FACS-sorted CD8+CD4-CCR7+CD45RA+ naive T cells. These receptors all come from a human donor in good health. Some libraries in this study had Jurkat cell RNA spiked in.

With regard to this clonotype: A read error may be the cause here, since a much bigger clone is one base away. V gene TRBV9 combines with J gene TRBJ2-7; TRBD2 aligns across 10 bases. This CDR3 has 15 residues. With V trimmed by 0 bases and J by 6 bases, 6 bases remained unmatched. Germline assignment: CDR1 SGDLS and CDR2 YYNGEE. CDR3 loop: CASSVGSGRPFEQYF. Written as DNA, the CDR3 is TGTGCCAGCAGCGTAGGTAGCGGGAGGCCCTTCGAGCAGTACTTC. Full variable domain (remainder filled in from reference TRBV9 and TRBJ2-7): DSGVTQTPKHLITATGQRVTLRCSPRSGDLSVYWYQQSLDQGLQFLIQYYNGEERAKGNILERFSAQQFPDLHSELNLSSLELGDSALYFCASSVGSGRPFEQYFGPGTRLTVT.

The V and J genes are TRBV20-1 and TRBJ1-3; D remains ambiguous. Deletions cut 4 bases from V and 1 base from J, with 8 bases between. The CDR3 has 13 amino acids. Germline V lookup: CDR1 DFQATT, CDR2 SNEGSKA (reference sequence). The CDR3 loop is CSANTGSGNTIYF. The CDR3 nucleotides are TGCAGTGCTAATACGGGATCTGGAAACACCATATATTTT.

This sequence joins TRBV7-9 and TRBJ2-5; D gene unclear. This CDR3 comprises 16 residues. V dropped 6 bases and J dropped 5 bases, with 22 bases sitting between them. Looked up from germline, CDR1 is SEHNR and CDR2 is FQNEAQ (reference sequence). The CDR3 DNA follows: TGTGCCAGCAGTCCAACGATGCTACTCGAGAGCGAGACCCAGTACTTC. Encoded protein: CASSPTMLLESETQYF.

In its sample, this clonotype was seen a few times. As DNA, the CDR3 is TGTGCCAGCGCCCGACAGTTAGGCAATCAGCCCCAGCATTTT. It codes for CASARQLGNQPQHF. The rearrangement uses TRBV6-5 and TRBJ1-5; D perhaps matches TRBD1 (5 bases). The length of the CDR3 is 14 residues. Trimming took off 8 bases at V and 2 bases at J, with 13 bases between the two ends. In germline, CDR1 is MNHEY, CDR2 SVGAGI.

This clonotype was counted between two and nine times. The chain joins TRBV9 to TRBJ2-7; 8 bases agree with TRBD1. The germline CDR1 and CDR2 sequences are SGDLS and YYNGEE. The CDR3 runs to 16 residues. After removal of 4 bases from V and 2 bases from J, the junction contained 11 bases not matched to a gene. CDR3 sequence (DNA): TGTGCCAGCAGCCCCGGGAGCGGACAGGGCACCTACGAGCAGTACTTC. Protein sequence: CASSPGSGQGTYEQYF.

This clonotype was observed a few times. Here the CDR3 reads CASSYSTTTNNYNEQFF. CDR3 nucleotide sequence: TGTGCCAGCAGTTACTCGACTACTACAAATAACTACAATGAGCAGTTCTTC. The chain joins TRBV6-5 to TRBJ2-1; D perhaps matches TRBD2 (5 bases). The length of the CDR3 is 17 residues. The ends were cut back, 0 bases at V and 3 bases at J, with 15 bases in the middle. Germline V lookup: CDR1 MNHEY, CDR2 SVGAGI.

This clonotype was recorded a few times. This sequence joins TRBV30 and TRBJ2-4; D is ambiguous. Germline V gives CDR1 GTSNPN, CDR2 SVGIG (reference sequence). This CDR3 is 13 amino acids long. V dropped 3 bases and J dropped 1 base, with 7 bases sitting between them. The CDR3 coding sequence is TGTGCCTGGAGCGCTATTGCCAAAAACATTCAGTACTTC. Its translation: CAWSAIAKNIQYF.

The chain employs TRBV4-3 and TRBJ2-1; D is ambiguous. Germline V gene sequence: CDR1 LGHNA, CDR2 YSLEER. The V end lost 0 bases, the J end lost 1 base, and 7 bases lay between the germline ends. The CDR3 sequence is 15 residues long. The CDR3 here is CASSQDVGSYNEQFF. CDR3 DNA: TGCGCCAGCAGCCAAGACGTGGGGTCCTACAATGAGCAGTTCTTC.

Concerning this clonotype itself: A much larger clone sits a single nucleotide away, making a read error possible. This chain uses TRBV5-3 with TRBJ2-2; TRBD2 might be the D (5 bases). Being an ORF, TRBV5-3 has a function that is uncertain. V lost 8 bases to trimming and J lost 4 bases, with 21 bases between them. This CDR3 is 16 amino acids long. The CDR3 DNA sequence: TGTGCCAGCAGCGCTCCCCTCCTAGCCGTCACCGGGGAGCTGTTTTTT. It encodes CASSAPLLAVTGELFF.

The sample holds a few counts of this clonotype. The chain combines TRBV6-5 with TRBJ2-5; unclear D gene. The CDR3 runs to 15 residues. Germline CDR1 and CDR2: MNHEY and SVGAGI. V gave up 0 bases and J gave up 4 bases, with 12 bases separating them. CDR3 in DNA: TGTGCCAGCAGTTACTCGGATCAGGTGACAGAGACCCAGTACTTC. The encoded protein is CASSYSDQVTETQYF.

This clonotype showed up many times. The rearrangement joins TRBV5-6 to TRBJ1-1, with 7 bases that match TRBD1. J lost 4 bases, V lost 4 bases, and 10 bases had no gene match. The CDR3 has 15 residues. CDR1 and CDR2 (germline): SGHDT, YYEEEE. The CDR3 coding sequence is TGTGCCAGCAGCCCATACGACAGGGCGGGCACTGAAGCTTTCTTT. It translates to CASSPYDRAGTEAFF.

A note on this clonotype: Compared with germline, one end of the junction differs, possibly owing to a read error. The gene calls are TRBV5-1 and TRBJ1-1; possible D gene TRBD1, 6 bases. In germline, CDR1 is SGHRS, CDR2 YFSETQ. The CDR3 contains 14 residues. CDR3 in DNA: TGCGCCACCAGCTTGGGGGGGGGGCCCACTGAAGCTTTCTTT. Translation gives CATSLGGGPTEAFF.

This clonotype was observed a handful of times. V usage is TRBV6-2 or TRBV6-3 and J usage is TRBJ2-2; 7 bases agree with TRBD1. V gave up 3 bases and J gave up 3 bases; unmatched junction bases: 4. Germline V gene lookup returns CDR1 MNHEY and CDR2 SVGEGT. This CDR3 spans 15 amino acids. The CDR3 sequence: CASSYRTGYTGELFF. The CDR3, as DNA: TGTGCCAGCAGTTATAGGACAGGATACACCGGGGAGCTGTTTTTT.

This clonotype was seen many times. The CDR3 spells CASSFWTKNTGELFF. The CDR3 DNA sequence: TGTGCCAGCAGTTTTTGGACAAAAAACACCGGGGAGCTGTTTTTT. The genes are TRBV28 and TRBJ2-2, with a tentative D call TRBD1 (5 bases). V was pared by 3 bases and J by 2 bases, with 10 bases between. This CDR3 is built from 15 residues. The germline V gene encodes CDR1 MDHEN and CDR2 SYDVKM.

The chain joins TRBV19 to TRBJ2-2, with D unresolved. This CDR3 is 14 amino acids long. Trimming pared 9 bases from V and 4 bases from J, leaving 15 bases between. In germline, CDR1 is LNHDA, CDR2 SQIVND (reference sequence). The CDR3 loop reads CASTTNPFTGELFF. Here the CDR3 DNA reads TGTGCCAGCACGACAAACCCCTTCACCGGGGAGCTGTTTTTT.

Remarks on this clonotype: At one boundary the junction diverges from the germline segment, which might be a read error. This chain connects TRBV5-6 to TRBJ2-2; D gene uncertain. Germline V gives CDR1 SGHDT, CDR2 YYEEEE. The CDR3 contains 14 residues. CDR3 protein: CASSFAVNTVELFF. The CDR3 DNA reads as TGTGCCAGCAGCTTTGCAGTGAACACCGTGGAGCTGTTTTTT.

This sequence joins TRBV21-1 and TRBJ2-3; the D call in the table, TRBD1, was not verified against the DNA. TRBV21-1 is marked as a pseudogene. The CDR3 loop spans 19 amino acids. The CDR3 spells CASSKGVLGTIGPSDTQYF. The CDR3 DNA sequence: TGTGCCAGCAGCAAAGGTGTTTTAGGGACAATCGGTCCGTCAGATACGCAGTATTTT.

This clonotype was detected only a few times. CDR3 loop: CASSEGQLYEQYF. The CDR3 DNA is TGTGCCAGTAGTGAGGGACAGCTCTACGAGCAGTACTTC. This rearrangement joins TRBV19 to TRBJ2-7; TRBD1 matches at 7 bases. With V trimmed by 5 bases and J by 3 bases, 4 bases remained unmatched. From germline, CDR1 is LNHDA and CDR2 SQIVND (reference sequence). The CDR3 covers 13 residues. The full variable domain, rest sourced from reference TRBV19 and TRBJ2-7, is DGGITQSPKYLFRKEGQNVTLSCEQNLNHDAMYWYRQDPGQGLRLIYYSQIVNDFQKGDIAEGYSVSREKKESFPLTVTSAQKNPTAFYLCASSEGQLYEQYFGPGTRLTVT.